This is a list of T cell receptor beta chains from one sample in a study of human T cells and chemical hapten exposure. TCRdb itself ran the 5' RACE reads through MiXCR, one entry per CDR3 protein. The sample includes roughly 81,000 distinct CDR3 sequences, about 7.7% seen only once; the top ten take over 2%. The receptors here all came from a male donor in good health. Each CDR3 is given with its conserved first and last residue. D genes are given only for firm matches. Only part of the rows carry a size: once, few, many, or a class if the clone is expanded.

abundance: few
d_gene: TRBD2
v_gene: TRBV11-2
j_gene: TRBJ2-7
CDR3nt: TGTGCCAGCAGCTTAGCTCCTAGCGGTTACTACGAGCAGTACTTC
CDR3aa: CASSLAPSGYYEQYF

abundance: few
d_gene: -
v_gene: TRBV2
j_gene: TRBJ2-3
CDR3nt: TGTGCCAGCTCCCGAAGGCTAGACACAGATACGCAGTATTTT
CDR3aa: CASSRRLDTDTQYF

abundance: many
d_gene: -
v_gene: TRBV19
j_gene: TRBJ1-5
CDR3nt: TGTGCCAGTATTGGGTGGCAGCATAGCAATCAGCCCCAGCATTTT
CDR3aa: CASIGWQHSNQPQHF

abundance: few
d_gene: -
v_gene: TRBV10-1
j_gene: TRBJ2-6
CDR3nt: TGCGCCAGCAGTGAGTCTGGGGCCAACGTCCTGACTTTC
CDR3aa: CASSESGANVLTF

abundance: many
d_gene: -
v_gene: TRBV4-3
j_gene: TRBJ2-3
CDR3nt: TGCGCCAGCAGCCAAGAGACTAGATCAGATACGCAGTATTTT
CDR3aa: CASSQETRSDTQYF

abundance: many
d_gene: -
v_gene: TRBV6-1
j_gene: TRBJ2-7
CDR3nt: TGTGCCAGCAGTGAAAACAGGGACTACGAGCAGTACTTC
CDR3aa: CASSENRDYEQYF

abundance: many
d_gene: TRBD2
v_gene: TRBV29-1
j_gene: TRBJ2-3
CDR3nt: TGCAGCGTTGAGGGGCTAGCGGGGGTCTCTAGCACAGATACGCAGTATTTT
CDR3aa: CSVEGLAGVSSTDTQYF

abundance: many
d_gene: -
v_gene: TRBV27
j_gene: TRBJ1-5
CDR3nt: TGTGCCAGCAGCCCATTCACCCAGGGTCGGCAGCCCCAGCATTTT
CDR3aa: CASSPFTQGRQPQHF

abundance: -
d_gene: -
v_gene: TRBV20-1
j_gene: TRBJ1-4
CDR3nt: TGCAGTGCTAGAGTCACAGGGTCTGAAAAACTGTTTTTT
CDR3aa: CSARVTGSEKLFF

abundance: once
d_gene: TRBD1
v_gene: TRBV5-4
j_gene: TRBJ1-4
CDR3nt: TGTGCCAGCAGCTTAGGGGGCAGGCTTGATGAAAAACTGTTTTTT
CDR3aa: CASSLGGRLDEKLFF

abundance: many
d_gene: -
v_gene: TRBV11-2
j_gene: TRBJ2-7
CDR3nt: TGTGCCAGCAGCCCGAACAGAATGGGATCCTACGAGCAGTACTTC
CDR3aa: CASSPNRMGSYEQYF

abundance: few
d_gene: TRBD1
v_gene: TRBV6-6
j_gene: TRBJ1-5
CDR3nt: TGTGCCGGAACAGGGGGGAGCAATCAGCCCCAGCATTTT
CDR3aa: CAGTGGSNQPQHF

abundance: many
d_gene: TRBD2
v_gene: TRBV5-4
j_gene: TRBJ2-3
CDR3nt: TGTGCCAGCAGGGGCGAAGGAGCGGGGGAATACACAGATACGCAGTATTTT
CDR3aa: CASRGEGAGEYTDTQYF

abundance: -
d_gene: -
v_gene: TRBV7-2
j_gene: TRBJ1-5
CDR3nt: TGTGCCAGCAGCTTATATGGCAGGGGTTATAGCAATCAGCCCCAGCATTTT
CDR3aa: CASSLYGRGYSNQPQHF

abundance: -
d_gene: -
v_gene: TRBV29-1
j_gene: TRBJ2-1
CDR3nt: TGCAGCGTAGAGGAGCTAAGCTCCTACAATGAGCAGTTCTTC
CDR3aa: CSVEELSSYNEQFF

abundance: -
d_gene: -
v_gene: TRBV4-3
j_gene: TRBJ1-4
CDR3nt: TGCGCCAGCAGCCAAGATAACGGGGGAGGGACTGAAAAACTGTTTTTT
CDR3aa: CASSQDNGGGTEKLFF

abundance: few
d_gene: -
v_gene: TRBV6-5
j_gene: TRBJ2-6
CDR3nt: TGTGCCAGCAGTTACTCTACGGGATTCGGGGCCAACGTCCTGACTTTC
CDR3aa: CASSYSTGFGANVLTF

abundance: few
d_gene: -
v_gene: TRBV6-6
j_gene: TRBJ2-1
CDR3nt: TGTGCCAGCAGTGACATAGGACCCGAATACAATGAGCAGTTCTTC
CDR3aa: CASSDIGPEYNEQFF

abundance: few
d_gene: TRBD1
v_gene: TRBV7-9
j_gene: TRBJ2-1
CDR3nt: TGTGCCAGCAGCTTAGAAGCCACAGGGGGCGCTGACAATGAGCAGTTCTTC
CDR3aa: CASSLEATGGADNEQFF

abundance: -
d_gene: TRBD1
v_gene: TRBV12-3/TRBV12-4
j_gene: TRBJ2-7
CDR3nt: TGTGCCAGCAGTTCACCGCCGGGACAGGGACCGCCTAGATCCTACGAGCAGTACTTC
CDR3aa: CASSSPPGQGPPRSYEQYF

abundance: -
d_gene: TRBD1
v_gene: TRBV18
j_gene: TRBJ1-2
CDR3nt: TGTGCCAGCTCCGGGGACAGGGGGAACTATGGCTACACCTTC
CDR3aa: CASSGDRGNYGYTF

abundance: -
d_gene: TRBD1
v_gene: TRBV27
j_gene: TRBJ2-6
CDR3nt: TGTGCCAGCCAGGACAGGGTAAACTCTGGGGCCAACGTCCTGACTTTC
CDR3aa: CASQDRVNSGANVLTF

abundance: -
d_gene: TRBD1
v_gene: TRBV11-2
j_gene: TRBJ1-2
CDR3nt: TGTGCCAGCAGCTTAGAGGGGACAGGGTACGGCTACACCTTC
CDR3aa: CASSLEGTGYGYTF

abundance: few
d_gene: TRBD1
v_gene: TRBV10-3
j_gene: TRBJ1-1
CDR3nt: TGTGCCATCAGTGATGGGACAGGGCGTACTGAAGCTTTCTTT
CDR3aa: CAISDGTGRTEAFF

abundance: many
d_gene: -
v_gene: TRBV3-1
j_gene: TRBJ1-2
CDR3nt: TGTGCCAGCAGCCACGGCGTCGCCCATGGCTACACCTTC
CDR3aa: CASSHGVAHGYTF

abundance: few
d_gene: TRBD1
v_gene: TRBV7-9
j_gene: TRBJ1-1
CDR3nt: TGTGCCAGCAGCTTAGTGGGATGGACAGGGGGCGGCCGGACGAACACTGAAGCTTTCTTT
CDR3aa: CASSLVGWTGGGRTNTEAFF

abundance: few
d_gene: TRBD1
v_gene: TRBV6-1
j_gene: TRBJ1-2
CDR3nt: TGTGCCAGCAGTGAAGGGTTGGGGCAGGGGGGGATCGGCTACACCTTC
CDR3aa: CASSEGLGQGGIGYTF

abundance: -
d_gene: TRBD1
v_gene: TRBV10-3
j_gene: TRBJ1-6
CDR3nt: TGTGCCATCAGGAGGGACAGTAATTCACCCCTCCACTTT
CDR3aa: CAIRRDSNSPLHF

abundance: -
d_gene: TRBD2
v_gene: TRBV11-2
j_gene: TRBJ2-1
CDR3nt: TGTGCCAGCAGCTCCCTAGTGGTCGGGACTAGACCACTCAATGAGCAGTTCTTC
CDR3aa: CASSSLVVGTRPLNEQFF

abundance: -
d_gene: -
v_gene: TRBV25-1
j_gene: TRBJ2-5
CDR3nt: TGTGCCAGCAGTGAATACAGGACGTACCAAGAGACCCAGTACTTC
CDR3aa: CASSEYRTYQETQYF

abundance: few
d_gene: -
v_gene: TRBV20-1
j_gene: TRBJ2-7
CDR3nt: TGCAGTGCTCAACAGAGTTCCTACGAGCAGTACTTC
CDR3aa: CSAQQSSYEQYF

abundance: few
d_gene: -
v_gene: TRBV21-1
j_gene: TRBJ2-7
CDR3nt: TGTGCCAGCAGCTGGAGGCAGGGGTTGGTGACCTACGAGCAGTACTTC
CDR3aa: CASSWRQGLVTYEQYF

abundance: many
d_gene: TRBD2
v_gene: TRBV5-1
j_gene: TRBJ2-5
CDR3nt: TGCGCCAGCAGCTGGGGAGGGGAGACCCAGTACTTC
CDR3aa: CASSWGGETQYF

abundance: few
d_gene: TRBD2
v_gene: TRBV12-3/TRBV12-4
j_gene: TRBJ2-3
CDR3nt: TGTGCCAGCACCAAGGGGGGTAGCGGGAGTTGGGATACGCAGTATTTT
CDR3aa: CASTKGGSGSWDTQYF

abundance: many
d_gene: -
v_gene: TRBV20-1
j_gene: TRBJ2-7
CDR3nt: TGCAGTGCTAGGGAAGATGTTTCCTACGAGCAGTACTTC
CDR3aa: CSAREDVSYEQYF

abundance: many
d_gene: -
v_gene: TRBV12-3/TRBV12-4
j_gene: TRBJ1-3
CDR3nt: TGTGCCAGCAGTTTAGTAGGGTCGGAGGGGACCATATATTTT
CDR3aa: CASSLVGSEGTIYF

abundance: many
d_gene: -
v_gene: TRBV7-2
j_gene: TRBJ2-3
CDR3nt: TGTGCCAGCAGCTTGTCAGAGGTTGATACGCAGTATTTT
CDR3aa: CASSLSEVDTQYF

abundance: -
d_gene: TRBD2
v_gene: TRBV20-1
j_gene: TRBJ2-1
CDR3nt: TGCAGTGCTAGTTCCTCCAGCGGGGCCTACAATGAGCAGTTCTTC
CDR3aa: CSASSSSGAYNEQFF

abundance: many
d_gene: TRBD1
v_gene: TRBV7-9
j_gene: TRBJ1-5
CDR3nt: TGTGCCAGCAGCTTAAGACAGGGGGCCCAGCATTTT
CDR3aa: CASSLRQGAQHF

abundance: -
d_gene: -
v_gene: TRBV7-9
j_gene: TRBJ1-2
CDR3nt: TGTGCCAGCAGCTGGGAAGGAGTCTTTGGCTACACCTTC
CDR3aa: CASSWEGVFGYTF

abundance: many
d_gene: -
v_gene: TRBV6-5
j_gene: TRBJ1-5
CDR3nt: TGTGCCAGCAGATGGGGGGCGGATCAGCCCCAGCATTTT
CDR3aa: CASRWGADQPQHF

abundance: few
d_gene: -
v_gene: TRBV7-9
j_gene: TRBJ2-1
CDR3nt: TGTGCCAGCAGCTTGACACAGGGAAATGAGCAGTTCTTC
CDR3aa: CASSLTQGNEQFF

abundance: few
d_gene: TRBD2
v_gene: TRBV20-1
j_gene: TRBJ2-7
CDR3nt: TGCAGTGCTAGGGGACTAGCGGTTTCCTACGAGCAGTACTTC
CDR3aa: CSARGLAVSYEQYF